The clone carrying this T cell receptor beta chain was seen at least ten times. The antigen remains unidentified. This sample stems from a study of T-cell reconstitution after alpha-beta-depleted transplantation in children. Broader study findings: The high TCRbeta diversity at day 60 in some patients came from surviving recipient T cells and thymic progenitors. Several hundred rapidly expanded clones from non-depleted graft cells reportedly supplied alpha-beta T cells about two months post-transplant. Fresh T-cell production supplied most of the T-cell counts and diversity seen one year after transplant.

The CDR3 spans 13 residues. CDR1 is SGHTA, CDR2 FQGNSA, per germline. V was cut by 1 base and J by 3 bases, with 6 bases left in between. Unique molecular identifiers were incorporated during preparation of the TCRbeta library. In TCRdb, the PCR reads were re-called with MiXCR into one record per CDR3 protein. The sample carries fewer than 450,000 distinct CDR3 sequences, about 16% recorded once. The sample was PBMCs, mostly from graft donor cells, taken 360 days after TCRalphabeta/CD19-depleted stem cell transplant. This TCR was recovered from a male patient between 2 and 10 years old who had a stem cell transplant for acute lymphoblastic leukemia, so the T cells may come from the graft donor. This sequence joins TRBV7-2 and TRBJ2-5, with D unresolved. The CDR3 sequence is CASSLEHEETQYF. CDR3 DNA sequence: TGTGCCAGCAGCTTAGAACATGAAGAGACCCAGTACTTC.